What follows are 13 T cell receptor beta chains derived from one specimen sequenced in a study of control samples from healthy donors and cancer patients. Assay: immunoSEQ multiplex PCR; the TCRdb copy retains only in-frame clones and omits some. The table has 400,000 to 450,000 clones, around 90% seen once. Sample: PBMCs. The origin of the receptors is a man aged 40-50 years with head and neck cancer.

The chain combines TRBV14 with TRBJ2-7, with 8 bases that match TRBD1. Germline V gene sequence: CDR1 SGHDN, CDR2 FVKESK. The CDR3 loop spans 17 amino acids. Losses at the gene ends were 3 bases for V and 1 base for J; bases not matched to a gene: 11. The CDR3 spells CASSHLPGQGSSYEQYF. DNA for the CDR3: TGTGCCAGCAGCCATCTCCCTGGACAGGGCTCTTCCTACGAGCAGTACTTC. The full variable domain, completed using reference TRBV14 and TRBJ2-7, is EAGVTQFPSHSVIEKGQTVTLRCDPISGHDNLYWYRRVMGKEIKFLLHFVKESKQDESGMPNNRFLAERTGGTYSTLKVQPAELEDSGVYFCASSHLPGQGSSYEQYFGPGTRLTVT.

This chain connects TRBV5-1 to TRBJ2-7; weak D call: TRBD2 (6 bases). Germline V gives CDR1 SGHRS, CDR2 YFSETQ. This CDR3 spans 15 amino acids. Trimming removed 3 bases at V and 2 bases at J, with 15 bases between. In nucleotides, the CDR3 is TGCGCCAGCAGCTGGACGGGAGCCGCCACCTACGAGCAGTACTTC. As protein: CASSWTGAATYEQYF.

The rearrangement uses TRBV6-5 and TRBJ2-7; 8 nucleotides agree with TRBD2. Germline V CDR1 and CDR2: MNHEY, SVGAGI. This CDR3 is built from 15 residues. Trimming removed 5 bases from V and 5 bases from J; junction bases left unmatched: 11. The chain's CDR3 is CASSRPGLESHEQYF. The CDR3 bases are TGTGCCAGCAGTCGGCCGGGACTAGAATCCCACGAGCAGTACTTC.

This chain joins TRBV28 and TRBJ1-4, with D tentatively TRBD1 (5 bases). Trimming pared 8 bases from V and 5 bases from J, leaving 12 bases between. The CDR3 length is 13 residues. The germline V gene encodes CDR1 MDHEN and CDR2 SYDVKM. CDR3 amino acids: CASRRGFNEKLFF. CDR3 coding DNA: TGTGCCAGCCGTAGGGGTTTCAATGAAAAACTGTTTTTT.

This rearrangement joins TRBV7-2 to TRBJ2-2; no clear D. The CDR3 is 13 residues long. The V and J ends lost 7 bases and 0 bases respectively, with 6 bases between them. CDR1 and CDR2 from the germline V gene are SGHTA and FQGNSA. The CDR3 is CASNLPNTGELFF. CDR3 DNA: TGTGCCAGCAACCTCCCGAACACCGGGGAGCTGTTTTTT.

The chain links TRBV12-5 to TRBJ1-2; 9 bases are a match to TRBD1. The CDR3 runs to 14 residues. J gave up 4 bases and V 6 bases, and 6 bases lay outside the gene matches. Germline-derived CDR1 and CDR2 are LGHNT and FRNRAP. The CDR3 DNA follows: TGTGCTAGTGGCAAGGGACAGGGACCCTATGGCTACACCTTC. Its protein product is CASGKGQGPYGYTF.

The CDR3 DNA sequence: TGTGCCAGCAAAGGGTCCCGGAGTTTCTTT. It specifies CASKGSRSFF. The chain is built from TRBV2 and TRBJ1-1; no clear D gene. CDR1 is SNHLY, CDR2 FYNNEI, per germline. Trimming shortened V by 7 bases and J by 13 bases, and 13 bases separated the two germline ends. The CDR3 is 10 residues long.

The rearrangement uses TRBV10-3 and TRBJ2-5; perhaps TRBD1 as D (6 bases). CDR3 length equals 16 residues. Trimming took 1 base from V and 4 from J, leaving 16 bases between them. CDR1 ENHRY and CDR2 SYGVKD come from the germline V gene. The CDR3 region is CAISEYSQGSGETQYF. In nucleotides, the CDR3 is TGTGCCATCAGTGAGTACTCACAGGGATCCGGAGAGACCCAGTACTTC.

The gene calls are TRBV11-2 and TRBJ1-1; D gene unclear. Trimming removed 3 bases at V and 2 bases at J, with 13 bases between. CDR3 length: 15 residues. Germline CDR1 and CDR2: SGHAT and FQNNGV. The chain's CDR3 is CASSFIFVGNTEAFF. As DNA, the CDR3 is TGTGCCAGCAGCTTTATTTTTGTGGGAAACACTGAAGCTTTCTTT.

CDR3 in amino acids: CASSYQDTQYF. CDR3 bases: TGTGCCAGCAGTTACCAAGATACGCAGTATTTT. This rearrangement joins TRBV6-5 to TRBJ2-3; D gene unclear. CDR1 and CDR2 from the germline V gene are MNHEY and SVGAGI. V was shortened by 2 bases and J by 5 bases, with 2 bases between the two germline ends. This CDR3 contains 11 residues.

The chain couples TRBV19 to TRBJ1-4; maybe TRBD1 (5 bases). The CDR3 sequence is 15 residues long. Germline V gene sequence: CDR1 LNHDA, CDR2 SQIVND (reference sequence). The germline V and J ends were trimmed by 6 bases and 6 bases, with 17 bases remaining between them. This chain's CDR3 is CASSLVTDPDEKLFF. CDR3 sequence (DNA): TGTGCCAGTAGCCTCGTGACAGATCCTGATGAAAAACTGTTTTTT.

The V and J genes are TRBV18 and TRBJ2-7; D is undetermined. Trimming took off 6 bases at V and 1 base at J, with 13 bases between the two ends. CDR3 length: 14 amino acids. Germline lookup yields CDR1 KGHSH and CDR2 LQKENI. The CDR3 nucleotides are TGTGCCAGCTCCCAGGACCCTTCTTCCTACGAGCAGTACTTC. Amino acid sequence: CASSQDPSSYEQYF.

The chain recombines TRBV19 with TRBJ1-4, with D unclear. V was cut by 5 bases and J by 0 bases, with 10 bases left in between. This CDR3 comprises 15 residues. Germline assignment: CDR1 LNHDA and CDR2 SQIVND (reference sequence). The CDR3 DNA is TGTGCCAGTAGTTCCTCTGGCTCAACTAATGAAAAACTGTTTTTT. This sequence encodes CASSSSGSTNEKLFF.